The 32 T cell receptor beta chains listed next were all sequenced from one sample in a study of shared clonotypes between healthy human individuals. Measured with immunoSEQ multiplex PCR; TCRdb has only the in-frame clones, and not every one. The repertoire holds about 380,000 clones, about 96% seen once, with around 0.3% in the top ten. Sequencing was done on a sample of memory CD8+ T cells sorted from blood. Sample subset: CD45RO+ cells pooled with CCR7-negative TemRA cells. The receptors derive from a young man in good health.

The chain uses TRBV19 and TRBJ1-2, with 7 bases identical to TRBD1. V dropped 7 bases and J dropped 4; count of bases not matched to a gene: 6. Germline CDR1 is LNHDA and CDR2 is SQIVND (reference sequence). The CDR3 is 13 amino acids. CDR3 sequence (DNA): TGTGCCAGTAATTTCGGGACAGCCTATGGCTACACCTTC. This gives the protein CASNFGTAYGYTF.

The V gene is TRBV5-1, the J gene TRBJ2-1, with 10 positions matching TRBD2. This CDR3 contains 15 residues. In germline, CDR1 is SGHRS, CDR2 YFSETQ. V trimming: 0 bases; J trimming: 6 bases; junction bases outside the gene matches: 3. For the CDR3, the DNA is TGCGCCAGCAGCTTGGGAACTAGCGGGATCAATGAGCAGTTCTTC. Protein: CASSLGTSGINEQFF.

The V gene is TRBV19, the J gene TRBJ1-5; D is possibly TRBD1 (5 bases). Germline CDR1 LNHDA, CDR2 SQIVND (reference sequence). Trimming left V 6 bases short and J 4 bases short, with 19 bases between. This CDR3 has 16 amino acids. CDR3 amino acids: CASSRMGRGLNQPQHF. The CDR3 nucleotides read TGTGCCAGTAGCCGGATGGGGAGGGGCCTGAATCAGCCCCAGCATTTT.

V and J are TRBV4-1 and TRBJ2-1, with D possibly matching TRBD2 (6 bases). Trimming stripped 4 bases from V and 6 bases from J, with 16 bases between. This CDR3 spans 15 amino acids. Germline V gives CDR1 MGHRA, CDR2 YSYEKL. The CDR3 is CASSRIRGAPNEQFF. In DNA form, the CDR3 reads TGCGCCAGCAGCCGGATTCGCGGGGCCCCCAATGAGCAGTTCTTC.

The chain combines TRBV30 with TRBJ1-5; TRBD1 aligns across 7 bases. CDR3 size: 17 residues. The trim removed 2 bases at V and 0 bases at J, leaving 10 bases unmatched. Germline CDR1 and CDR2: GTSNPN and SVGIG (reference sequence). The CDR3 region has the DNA TGTGCCTGGAGTTGGGGGACAGCCGTTTTTAGCAATCAGCCCCAGCATTTT. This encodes CAWSWGTAVFSNQPQHF.

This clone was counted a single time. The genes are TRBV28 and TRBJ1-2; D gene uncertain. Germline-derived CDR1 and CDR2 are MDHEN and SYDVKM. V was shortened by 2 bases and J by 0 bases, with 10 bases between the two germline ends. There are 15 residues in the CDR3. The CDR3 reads CASSLINRANYGYTF. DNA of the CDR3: TGTGCCAGCAGTTTAATCAACAGAGCTAACTATGGCTACACCTTC.

This CDR3 is CAWGRGGAPSGNTIYF. In nucleotides, the CDR3 is TGTGCCTGGGGCAGGGGAGGCGCACCCTCTGGAAACACCATATATTTT. V usage is TRBV30 and J usage is TRBJ1-3, with a weak D call TRBD1 (6 bases). Germline V gives CDR1 GTSNPN, CDR2 SVGIG (reference sequence). This CDR3 has 16 residues. V was pared by 5 bases and J by 0 bases, with 17 bases between.

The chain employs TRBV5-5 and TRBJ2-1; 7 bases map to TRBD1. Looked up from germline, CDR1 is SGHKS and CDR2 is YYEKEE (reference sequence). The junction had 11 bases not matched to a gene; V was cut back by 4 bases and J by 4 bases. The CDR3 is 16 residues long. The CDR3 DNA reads TGTGCCAGCAGCCGCACCGGGACAGATGGATACAATGAGCAGTTCTTC. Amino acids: CASSRTGTDGYNEQFF.

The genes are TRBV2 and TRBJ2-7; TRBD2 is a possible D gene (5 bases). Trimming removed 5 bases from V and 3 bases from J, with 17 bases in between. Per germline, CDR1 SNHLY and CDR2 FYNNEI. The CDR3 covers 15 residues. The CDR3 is CASSLTTIQGYEQYF. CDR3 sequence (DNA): TGTGCCAGCAGTTTGACGACTATCCAAGGCTACGAGCAGTACTTC. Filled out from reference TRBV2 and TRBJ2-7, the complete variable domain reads EPEVTQTPSHQVTQMGQEVILRCVPISNHLYFYWYRQILGQKVEFLVSFYNNEISEKSEIFDDQFSVERPDGSNFTLKIRSTKLEDSAMYFCASSLTTIQGYEQYFGPGTRLTVT.

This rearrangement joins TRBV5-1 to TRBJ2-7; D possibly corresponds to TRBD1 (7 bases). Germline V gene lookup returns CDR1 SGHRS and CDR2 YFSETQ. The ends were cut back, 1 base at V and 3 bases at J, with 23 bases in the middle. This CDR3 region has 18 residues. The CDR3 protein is CASSLYSMGGQDHYEQYF. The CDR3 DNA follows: TGCGCCAGCAGCTTGTACAGCATGGGAGGACAGGACCACTACGAGCAGTACTTC.

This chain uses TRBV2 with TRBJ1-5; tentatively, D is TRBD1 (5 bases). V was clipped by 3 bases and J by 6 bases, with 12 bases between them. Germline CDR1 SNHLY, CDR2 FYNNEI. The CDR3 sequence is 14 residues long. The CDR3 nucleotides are TGTGCCAGCAGTGACCAGGGAGGACCTCAGCCCCAGCATTTT. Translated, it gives CASSDQGGPQPQHF.

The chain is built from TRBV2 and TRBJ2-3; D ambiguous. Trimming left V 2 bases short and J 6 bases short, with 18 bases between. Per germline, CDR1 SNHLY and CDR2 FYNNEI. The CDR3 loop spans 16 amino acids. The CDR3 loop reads CASSEWTPSLSDTQYF. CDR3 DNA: TGTGCCAGCAGTGAATGGACGCCCTCACTGTCGGATACGCAGTATTTT.

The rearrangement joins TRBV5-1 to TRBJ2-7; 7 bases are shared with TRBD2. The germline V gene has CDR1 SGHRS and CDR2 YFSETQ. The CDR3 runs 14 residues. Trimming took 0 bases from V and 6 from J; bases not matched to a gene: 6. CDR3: CASSLAGGVGEQYF. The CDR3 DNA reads TGCGCCAGCAGCTTGGCGGGAGGAGTAGGCGAGCAGTACTTC.

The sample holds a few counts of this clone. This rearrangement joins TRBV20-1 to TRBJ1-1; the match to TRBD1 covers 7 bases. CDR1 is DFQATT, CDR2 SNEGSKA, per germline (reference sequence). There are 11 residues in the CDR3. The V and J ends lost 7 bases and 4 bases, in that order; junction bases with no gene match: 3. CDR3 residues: CSGGQSTEAFF. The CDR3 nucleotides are TGCAGTGGGGGACAGAGCACTGAAGCTTTCTTT.

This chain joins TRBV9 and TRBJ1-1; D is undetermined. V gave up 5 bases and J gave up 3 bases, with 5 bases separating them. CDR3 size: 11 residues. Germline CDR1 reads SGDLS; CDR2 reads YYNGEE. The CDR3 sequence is CASSLDTEAFF. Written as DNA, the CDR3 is TGTGCCAGCAGTCTAGACACTGAAGCTTTCTTT. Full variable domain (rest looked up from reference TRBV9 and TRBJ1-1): DSGVTQTPKHLITATGQRVTLRCSPRSGDLSVYWYQQSLDQGLQFLIQYYNGEERAKGNILERFSAQQFPDLHSELNLSSLELGDSALYFCASSLDTEAFFGQGTRLTVV.

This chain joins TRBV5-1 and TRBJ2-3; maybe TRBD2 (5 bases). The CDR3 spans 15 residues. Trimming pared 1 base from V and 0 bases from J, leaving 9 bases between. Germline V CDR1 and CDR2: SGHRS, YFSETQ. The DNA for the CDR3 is TGCGCCAGCAGCTTGTTCGGCGGGAGCACAGATACGCAGTATTTT. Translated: CASSLFGGSTDTQYF.

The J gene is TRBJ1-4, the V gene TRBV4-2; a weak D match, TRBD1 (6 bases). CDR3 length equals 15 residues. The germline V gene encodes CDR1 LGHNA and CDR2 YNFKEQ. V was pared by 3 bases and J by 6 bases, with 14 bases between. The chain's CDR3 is CASSHGGLGYEKLFF. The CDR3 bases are TGTGCCAGCAGCCACGGGGGGCTCGGTTATGAAAAACTGTTTTTT.

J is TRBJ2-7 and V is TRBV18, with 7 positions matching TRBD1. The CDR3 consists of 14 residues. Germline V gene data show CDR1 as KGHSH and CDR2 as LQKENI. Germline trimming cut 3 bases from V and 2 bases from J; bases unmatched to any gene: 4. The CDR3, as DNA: TGTGCCAGCTCACCCGGACAGGAGGCCTACGAGCAGTACTTC. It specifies CASSPGQEAYEQYF.

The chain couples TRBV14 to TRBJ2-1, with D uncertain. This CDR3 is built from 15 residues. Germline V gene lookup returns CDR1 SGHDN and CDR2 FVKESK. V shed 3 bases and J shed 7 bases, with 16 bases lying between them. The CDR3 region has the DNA TGTGCCAGCAGCCATAGTACTACAGAGCATAATGAGCAGTTCTTC. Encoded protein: CASSHSTTEHNEQFF.

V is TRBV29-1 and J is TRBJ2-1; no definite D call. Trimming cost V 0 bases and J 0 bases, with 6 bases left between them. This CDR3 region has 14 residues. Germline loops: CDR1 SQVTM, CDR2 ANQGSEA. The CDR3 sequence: CSVEDLPSYNEQFF. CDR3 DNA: TGCAGCGTTGAAGATTTACCCTCCTACAATGAGCAGTTCTTC.

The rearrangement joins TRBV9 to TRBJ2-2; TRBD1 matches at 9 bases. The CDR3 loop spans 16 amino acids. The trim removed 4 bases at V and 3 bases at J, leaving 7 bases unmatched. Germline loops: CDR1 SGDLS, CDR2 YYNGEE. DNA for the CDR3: TGTGCCAGCAGCACCCGGGACAGGGCCTACACCGGGGAGCTGTTTTTT. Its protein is CASSTRDRAYTGELFF.

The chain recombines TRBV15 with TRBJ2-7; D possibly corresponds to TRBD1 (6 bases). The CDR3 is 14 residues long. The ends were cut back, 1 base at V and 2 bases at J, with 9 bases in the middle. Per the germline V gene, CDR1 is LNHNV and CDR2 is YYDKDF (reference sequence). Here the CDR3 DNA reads TGTGCCACCAGCAGAGTACAGGGCACCTACGAGCAGTACTTC. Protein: CATSRVQGTYEQYF.

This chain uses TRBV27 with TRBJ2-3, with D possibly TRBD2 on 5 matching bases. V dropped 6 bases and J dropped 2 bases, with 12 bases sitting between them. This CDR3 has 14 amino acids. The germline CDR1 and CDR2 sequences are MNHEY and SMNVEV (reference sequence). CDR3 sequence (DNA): TGTGCCAGCAGACCGATTCGGGACACAGATACGCAGTATTTT. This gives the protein CASRPIRDTDTQYF.

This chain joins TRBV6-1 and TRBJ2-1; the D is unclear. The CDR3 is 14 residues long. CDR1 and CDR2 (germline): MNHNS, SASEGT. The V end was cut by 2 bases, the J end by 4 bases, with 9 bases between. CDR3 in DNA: TGTGCCAGCAGTGAACTAGTATCATACAATGAGCAGTTCTTC. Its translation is CASSELVSYNEQFF.

The CDR3 DNA follows: TGTGCCAGCAACACAAGGGGAGAGTACGAAGACTATGGCTACACCTTC. Protein product: CASNTRGEYEDYGYTF. The chain is built from TRBV5-2 and TRBJ1-2. TRBV5-2 counts as a pseudogene. This CDR3 comprises 16 residues.

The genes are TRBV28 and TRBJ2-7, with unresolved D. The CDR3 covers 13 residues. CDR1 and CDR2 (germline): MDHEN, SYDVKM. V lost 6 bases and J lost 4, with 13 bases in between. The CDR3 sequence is CASSRSPLYEQYF. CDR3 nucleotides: TGTGCCAGCAGCCGGTCCCCGCTGTACGAGCAGTACTTC.

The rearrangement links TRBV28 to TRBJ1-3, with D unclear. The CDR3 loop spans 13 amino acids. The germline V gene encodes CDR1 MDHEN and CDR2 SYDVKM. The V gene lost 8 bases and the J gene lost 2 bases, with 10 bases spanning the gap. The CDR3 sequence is CASGRPPGNTIYF. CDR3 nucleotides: TGTGCCAGCGGTAGACCTCCTGGAAACACCATATATTTT.

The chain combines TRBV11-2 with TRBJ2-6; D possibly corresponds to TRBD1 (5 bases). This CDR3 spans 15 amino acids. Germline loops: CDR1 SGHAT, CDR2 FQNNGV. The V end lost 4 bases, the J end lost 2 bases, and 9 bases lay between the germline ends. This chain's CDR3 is CASSSDTAGANVLTF. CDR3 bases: TGTGCCAGCAGCTCGGACACCGCTGGGGCCAACGTCCTGACTTTC. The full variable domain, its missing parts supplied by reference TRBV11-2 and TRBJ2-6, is EAGVAQSPRYKIIEKRQSVAFWCNPISGHATLYWYQQILGQGPKLLIQFQNNGVVDDSQLPKDRFSAERLKGVDSTLKIQPAKLEDSAVYLCASSSDTAGANVLTFGAGSRLTVL.

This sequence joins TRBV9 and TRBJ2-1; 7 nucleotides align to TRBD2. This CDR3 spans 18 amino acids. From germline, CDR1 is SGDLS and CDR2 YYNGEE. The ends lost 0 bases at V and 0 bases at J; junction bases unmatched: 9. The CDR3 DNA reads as TGTGCCAGCAGCGTAGGCGATGTCGGCGGGAGCTCCTACAATGAGCAGTTCTTC. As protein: CASSVGDVGGSSYNEQFF.

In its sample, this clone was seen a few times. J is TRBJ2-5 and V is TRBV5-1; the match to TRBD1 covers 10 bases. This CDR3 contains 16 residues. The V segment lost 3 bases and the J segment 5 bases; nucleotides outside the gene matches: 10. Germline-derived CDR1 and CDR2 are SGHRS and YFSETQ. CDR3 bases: TGCGCCAGCAGCTCGGCCTCCGGGACAGGGGTGGAGACCCAGTACTTC. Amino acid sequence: CASSSASGTGVETQYF.

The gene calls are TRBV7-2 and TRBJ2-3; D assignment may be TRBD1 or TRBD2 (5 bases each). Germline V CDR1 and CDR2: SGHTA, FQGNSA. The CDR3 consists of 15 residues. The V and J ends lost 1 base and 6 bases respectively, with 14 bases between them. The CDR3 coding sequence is TGTGCCAGCAGCTTAGACACCGGGACGAGGGATACGCAGTATTTT. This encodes CASSLDTGTRDTQYF.

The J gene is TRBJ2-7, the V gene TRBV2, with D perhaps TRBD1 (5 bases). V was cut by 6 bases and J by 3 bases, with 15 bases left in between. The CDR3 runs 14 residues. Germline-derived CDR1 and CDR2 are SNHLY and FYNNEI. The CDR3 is CASRALAGFYEQYF. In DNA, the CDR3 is TGTGCCAGCAGGGCCTTGGCAGGGTTCTACGAGCAGTACTTC.